Listed here are 21 T cell receptor beta chains from one sample, sequenced in a study of blood T cell repertoires in COVID-19. Some clones are missing from TCRdb's copy, which holds only in-frame ones; the method was immunoSEQ multiplex PCR. Here the sample spans some 220,000 clones, 84% being singletons. The sequenced sample was peripheral blood. These TCRs come from a man aged 45 to 65 with acute or convalescent COVID-19.

The gene calls are TRBV20-1 and TRBJ1-1; D remains unclear. The germline V gene has CDR1 DFQATT and CDR2 SNEGSKA (reference sequence). The CDR3 covers 12 residues. V gave up 3 bases and J gave up 8 bases, with 13 bases separating them. Written as DNA, the CDR3 is TGCAGTGCTAGTGCGGGGAAGGGCGAAGCTTTCTTT. Its translation is CSASAGKGEAFF.

V and J are TRBV19 and TRBJ1-5, with 8 bases fitting TRBD1. V lost 5 bases, J lost 5 bases, and 2 bases stayed unmatched. Germline V CDR1 and CDR2: LNHDA, SQIVND (reference sequence). The CDR3 spans 13 residues. The CDR3 reads CASSGTGDQPQHF. The DNA of the CDR3 is TGTGCCAGTAGTGGGACAGGAGATCAGCCCCAGCATTTT.

Points on this clone: The conserved phenylalanine or tryptophan normally closing the CDR3 is absent here, so this likely arose from a read error. The DNA is omitted, as the CDR3 cannot be located on it reliably, and the CDR3 follows TCRdb's listing. The CDR3 protein is CASSQEWDRGRGTLKLSAQSY. This chain uses TRBV4-1 with TRBJ1-1; the table gives TRBD1 as D, unverified against the DNA. Germline assignment: CDR1 MGHRA and CDR2 YSYEKL. The CDR3 spans 21 amino acids, including both terminal residues.

The rearrangement links TRBV5-4 to TRBJ2-7; D perhaps matches TRBD1 (6 bases). Germline CDR1 and CDR2: SGHNT and YYREEE (reference sequence). Trimming left V 0 bases short and J 6 bases short, with 16 bases between. The length of the CDR3 is 15 residues. The chain's CDR3 is CASSLGGGSLSEQYF. The CDR3 nucleotides are TGTGCCAGCAGCTTGGGAGGGGGATCCCTTTCCGAGCAGTACTTC. The full variable domain, rest sourced from reference TRBV5-4 and TRBJ2-7, is ETGVTQSPTHLIKTRGQQVTLRCSSQSGHNTVSWYQQALGQGPQFIFQYYREEENGRGNFPPRFSGLQFPNYSSELNVNALELDDSALYLCASSLGGGSLSEQYFGPGTRLTVT.

This CDR3 reads CASSLEGAYEQYF. The DNA of the CDR3 is TGTGCCAGCAGCTTGGAGGGCGCCTACGAGCAGTACTTC. This chain connects TRBV13 to TRBJ2-7; TRBD2 is a possible D gene (6 bases). Germline V gene lookup returns CDR1 PRHDT and CDR2 FYEKMQ (reference sequence). Trimming took off 3 bases at V and 2 bases at J, with 8 bases between the two ends. The CDR3 consists of 13 residues.

V usage is TRBV7-9 and J usage is TRBJ1-1; D gene ambiguous. Germline CDR1 reads SEHNR; CDR2 reads FQNEAQ (reference sequence). CDR3 length: 13 residues. V lost 1 base to trimming and J lost 1 base, with 4 bases between them. CDR3 DNA sequence: TGTGCCAGCAGCTTAGGAGAGAACACTGAAGCTTTCTTT. Residues: CASSLGENTEAFF. The whole variable domain, filled in from reference TRBV7-9 and TRBJ1-1, reads DTGVSQNPRHKITKRGQNVTFRCDPISEHNRLYWYRQTLGQGPEFLTYFQNEAQLEKSRLLSDRFSAERPKGSFSTLEIQRTEQGDSAMYLCASSLGENTEAFFGQGTRLTVV.

In its sample, this clone was seen once. The CDR3 DNA sequence: TGTGCCAGCAGCTTTATACTTTCGAGGGCCCGAACAGATACGCAGTATTTT. Its protein is CASSFILSRARTDTQYF. J is TRBJ2-3 and V is TRBV11-2; TRBD2 might be the D (5 bases). CDR1 is SGHAT and CDR2 is FQNNGV in the germline V gene. This CDR3 contains 17 residues. V was shortened by 3 bases and J by 3 bases, with 19 bases between the two germline ends.

About this clone: One end of the junction is discordant with germline, which a read error may explain. The rearrangement joins TRBV5-4 to TRBJ1-2, with D unclear. CDR1 is SGHNT, CDR2 YYREEE, per germline (reference sequence). The CDR3 sequence is 13 residues long. CDR3 region: CASRLDARRGYTF. The CDR3 DNA reads TGTGCCAGCAGGTTGGATGCCCGGAGGGGCTACACCTTC.

V and J are TRBV19 and TRBJ1-5, with D possibly matching TRBD1 (6 bases). Trimming cost V 6 bases and J 4 bases, with 16 bases left between them. Germline CDR1 and CDR2: LNHDA and SQIVND (reference sequence). This CDR3 has 15 amino acids. This CDR3 is CASRLVGQLNQPQHF. The CDR3 DNA is TGTGCCAGTAGATTGGTCGGACAGCTAAATCAGCCCCAGCATTTT.

The V and J genes are TRBV15 and TRBJ1-3; 7 bases are shared with TRBD1. Germline V lookup: CDR1 LNHNV, CDR2 YYDKDF (reference sequence). The CDR3 spans 15 residues. Unmatched junction bases numbered 9, after V lost 5 bases and J lost 5 bases. Here the CDR3 reads CATSGQDTRRNTIYF. The CDR3 region has the DNA TGTGCCACCAGCGGACAGGACACGCGGAGAAACACCATATATTTT.

The chain is built from TRBV5-1 and TRBJ2-1; 15 positions match TRBD2. Per the germline V gene, CDR1 is SGHRS and CDR2 is YFSETQ. This CDR3 comprises 17 residues. The J segment lost 6 bases and the V segment lost 4 bases, leaving 8 bases of the junction unmatched. CDR3 loop: CASSPGLAGGLGNEQFF. CDR3 in DNA: TGCGCCAGCAGCCCGGGACTAGCGGGGGGCCTGGGCAATGAGCAGTTCTTC.

This chain links TRBV19 with TRBJ1-4, with D uncertain. CDR3 size: 16 residues. V lost 5 bases and J 7 bases, leaving 20 bases between the germline ends. Per germline, CDR1 LNHDA and CDR2 SQIVND (reference sequence). DNA for the CDR3: TGTGCCAGTAGTGTAGGACCCGGGAGAAAGAGTGAAAAACTGTTTTTT. Translating it yields CASSVGPGRKSEKLFF.

This clone was observed once. The V gene is TRBV18, the J gene TRBJ2-2; TRBD1 matches 7 bases. Germline V lookup: CDR1 KGHSH, CDR2 LQKENI. This CDR3 is 15 amino acids long. Trimming removed 5 bases from V and 2 bases from J; junction bases left unmatched: 5. The CDR3 reads CASSDRVHNTGELFF. In nucleotides, the CDR3 is TGTGCCAGCTCAGACAGGGTTCACAACACCGGGGAGCTGTTTTTT. The full variable domain, in which reference TRBV18 and TRBJ2-2 provide the parts outside the CDR3, is NAGVMQNPRHLVRRRGQEARLRCSPMKGHSHVYWYRQLPEEGLKFMVYLQKENIIDESGMPKERFSAEFPKEGPSILRIQQVVRGDSAAYFCASSDRVHNTGELFFGEGSRLTVL.

The genes are TRBV5-6 and TRBJ2-7, with 10 bases fitting TRBD1. Germline V gene data show CDR1 as SGHDT and CDR2 as YYEEEE. V lost 5 bases, J lost 3 bases, and 8 bases stayed unmatched. The CDR3 contains 15 residues. This chain's CDR3 is CASSGGTGAYYEQYF. The CDR3 DNA follows: TGTGCCAGCAGTGGGGGGACAGGGGCGTACTACGAGCAGTACTTC.

This clone appeared a few times. As DNA, the CDR3 is TGTGCCAGCAGGATCGGGACAGGGGGTACCGGGGAGCTGTTTTTT. Protein sequence: CASRIGTGGTGELFF. The chain uses TRBV2 and TRBJ2-2, with TRBD1 matching over 11 bases. V was pared by 6 bases and J by 5 bases, with 5 bases of the junction left unmatched. Germline V gene sequence: CDR1 SNHLY, CDR2 FYNNEI. CDR3 length: 15 amino acids.

V usage is TRBV10-1 and J usage is TRBJ1-1, with TRBD1 as a possible D gene (6 bases). Between the trimmed V and J ends, which lost 3 bases and 4 bases, there was a span of 15 bases. Germline V gene lookup returns CDR1 WNHNN and CDR2 SYGVQD (reference sequence). The CDR3 is 15 residues long. The CDR3 loop is CASSDGTGRSTEAFF. For the CDR3, the DNA is TGCGCCAGCAGTGATGGTACAGGGCGGTCCACTGAAGCTTTCTTT.

The V gene is TRBV6-5, the J gene TRBJ2-7, with TRBD1 matching over 8 bases. This CDR3 comprises 15 residues. Germline loops: CDR1 MNHEY, CDR2 SVGAGI. The ends lost 6 bases at V and 1 base at J; junction bases unmatched: 8. The CDR3 nucleotides read TGTGCCAGCAGACCAACCGGGACAGGTTCCTACGAGCAGTACTTC. This gives the protein CASRPTGTGSYEQYF.

Here the CDR3 DNA reads TGTGCCAGCAGCCAGGGACTAGCGGGGGGGAACACCGGGGAGCTGTTTTTT. It translates to CASSQGLAGGNTGELFF. V and J are TRBV27 and TRBJ2-2; TRBD2 aligns across 15 bases. The CDR3 runs 17 residues. Germline lookup yields CDR1 MNHEY and CDR2 SMNVEV (reference sequence). The V and J ends lost 6 bases and 1 base, in that order; junction bases with no gene match: 3.

This clone has only one observation. The chain combines TRBV12-3 or TRBV12-4 with TRBJ1-2; 8 nucleotides align to TRBD1. The CDR3 contains 13 residues. Trimming took 5 bases from V and 6 from J; bases not matched to a gene: 5. CDR3 loop: CASSIRTGNGYTF. The DNA for the CDR3 is TGTGCCAGCAGTATAAGGACAGGGAATGGCTACACCTTC.

The table lists this clone with a count of one. The chain has TRBV25-1 and TRBJ2-1; the D gene is possibly TRBD1 (6 bases). There are 15 residues in the CDR3. Germline V CDR1 and CDR2: MGHDK, SYGVNS. The V and J ends lost 6 bases and 0 bases respectively, with 12 bases between them. CDR3 DNA sequence: TGTGCCAGCAGCCCGGGACACCCCTCCTACAATGAGCAGTTCTTC. Translated, it gives CASSPGHPSYNEQFF.

The chain couples TRBV10-3 to TRBJ2-3; TRBD2 aligns across 13 bases. The ends lost 4 bases at V and 6 bases at J; junction bases unmatched: 7. CDR3 size: 16 residues. Per germline, CDR1 ENHRY and CDR2 SYGVKD. CDR3 protein: CAISAAGLAGQDTQYF. In DNA, the CDR3 is TGTGCCATCAGTGCCGCGGGACTAGCGGGGCAGGATACGCAGTATTTT.